A selection of T cell receptor beta chains follows, all from one sample in a study of control samples from healthy donors and cancer patients. Produced via immunoSEQ multiplex PCR; TCRdb's table is partial and in-frame only. This repertoire shows 55,000 to 90,000 clones, over 75% found once; its top ten account for about 26%. The specimen sequenced was blood. The receptor source for this set is a man aged 50-59 years in good health. Each CDR3 is given with its conserved first and last residue. Each record gives: D gene, clone size, V gene, J gene, CDR3 protein, CDR3 DNA. A D gene is named only where the DNA matches it firmly. Only part of the rows carry a size: once, few, many, or a class if the clone is expanded.

d_gene: .; abundance: few; v_gene: TRBV19; j_gene: TRBJ1-5; CDR3aa: CASSPDSSQPQHF; CDR3nt: TGTGCCAGTAGTCCGGACAGCTCGCAGCCCCAGCATTTT
d_gene: TRBD2; abundance: .; v_gene: TRBV6-5; j_gene: TRBJ2-1; CDR3aa: CASRTSGVTGNEQFF; CDR3nt: TGTGCCAGCCGGACTAGCGGGGTAACGGGGAATGAGCAGTTCTTC
d_gene: TRBD2; abundance: .; v_gene: TRBV7-2; j_gene: TRBJ2-1; CDR3aa: CASSSLPGLSNNEQFF; CDR3nt: TGTGCCAGCAGCTCCCTCCCGGGACTATCTAACAATGAGCAGTTCTTC
d_gene: TRBD2; abundance: .; v_gene: TRBV6-4; j_gene: TRBJ2-3; CDR3aa: CASSELAGTTDTQYF; CDR3nt: TGTGCCAGCAGTGAACTAGCGGGGACCACAGATACGCAGTATTTT
d_gene: .; abundance: .; v_gene: TRBV9; j_gene: TRBJ2-1; CDR3aa: CASSVRVTYNEQFF; CDR3nt: TGTGCCAGCAGCGTGCGGGTTACCTACAATGAGCAGTTCTTC
d_gene: .; abundance: .; v_gene: TRBV7-3; j_gene: TRBJ2-2; CDR3aa: CASSFGGRIGELFF; CDR3nt: TGTGCCAGCAGCTTCGGGGGGCGAATCGGGGAGCTGTTTTTT
d_gene: .; abundance: .; v_gene: TRBV3-1/TRBV3-2; j_gene: TRBJ2-3; CDR3aa: CASSHGGRQGTDTQYF; CDR3nt: TGTGCCAGCAGCCATGGGGGTAGACAGGGCACAGATACGCAGTATTTT
d_gene: .; abundance: .; v_gene: TRBV24-1; j_gene: TRBJ2-5; CDR3aa: CATSDFRDEKETQYF; CDR3nt: TGTGCCACCAGTGATTTTAGGGACGAGAAAGAGACCCAGTACTTC
d_gene: TRBD2; abundance: .; v_gene: TRBV7-8; j_gene: TRBJ2-3; CDR3aa: CASSLVSGGAADTQYF; CDR3nt: TGTGCCAGCAGCTTAGTTTCGGGGGGGGCGGCAGATACGCAGTATTTT
d_gene: .; abundance: .; v_gene: TRBV2; j_gene: TRBJ2-7; CDR3aa: CASSEPGSGSEQYF; CDR3nt: TGTGCCAGCAGTGAGCCGGGTTCGGGGTCCGAGCAGTACTTC
d_gene: .; abundance: .; v_gene: TRBV6-1; j_gene: TRBJ2-2; CDR3aa: CASSEDRGMGTGELFF; CDR3nt: TGTGCCAGCAGTGAAGATAGGGGCATGGGCACCGGGGAGCTGTTTTTT
d_gene: .; abundance: .; v_gene: TRBV5-1; j_gene: TRBJ2-7; CDR3aa: CASSLGSGYEQYF; CDR3nt: TGCGCCAGCAGCTTGGGGAGCGGCTACGAGCAGTACTTC
d_gene: TRBD1; abundance: .; v_gene: TRBV6-1; j_gene: TRBJ2-7; CDR3aa: CASSEEEGTGSEQYF; CDR3nt: TGTGCCAGCAGTGAAGAAGAGGGGACAGGGTCCGAGCAGTACTTC
d_gene: .; abundance: once; v_gene: TRBV28; j_gene: TRBJ1-5; CDR3aa: CASSLLRGGIGNQPQHF; CDR3nt: TGTGCCAGCAGTTTATTGAGGGGGGGGATAGGAAATCAGCCCCAGCATTTT
d_gene: .; abundance: .; v_gene: TRBV5-1; j_gene: TRBJ2-6; CDR3aa: CASRDSSGANVLTF; CDR3nt: TGCGCCAGCCGGGACTCCTCTGGGGCCAACGTCCTGACTTTC